The 23 T cell receptor beta chains in this list originate from one sample, sequenced in a study of cytomegalovirus exposure and HLA in healthy donors. Researchers ran the PCR with 60 Vbeta and 13 Jbeta primers. TCRdb keeps only in-frame clones here, not all; method: immunoSEQ multiplex PCR. Counted here are about 120,000 clones, about three fifths occurring once; the ten biggest clones make up 9% to 10%. The sequenced sample was PBMCs. These receptors all come from a man in his forties in good health and CMV-seropositive.

J is TRBJ2-1 and V is TRBV5-4, with 15 nucleotides matching TRBD2. This CDR3 region has 16 residues. The V gene's germline CDR1 is SGHNT and CDR2 YYREEE (reference sequence). J was trimmed by 7 bases and V by 3 bases; bases with no gene match: 5. The CDR3 region is CASSYGTSGGTNEQFF. The CDR3 DNA reads TGTGCCAGCAGCTACGGGACTAGCGGGGGGACAAATGAGCAGTTCTTC.

The chain combines TRBV28 with TRBJ1-5, with TRBD1 matching 8 bases. The CDR3 contains 16 residues. The ends lost 1 base at V and 1 base at J; junction bases unmatched: 3. CDR1 and CDR2 from the germline V gene are MDHEN and SYDVKM. This CDR3 is CASSLSRTGSNQPQHF. In DNA, the CDR3 is TGTGCCAGCAGTTTATCCAGGACAGGGAGCAATCAGCCCCAGCATTTT.

This clone has a handful of counts. In DNA, the CDR3 is TGCAGCGTGGGACAGTTACCCTACGAGCAGTACTTC. Protein sequence: CSVGQLPYEQYF. This chain uses TRBV29-1 with TRBJ2-7; 7 bases map to TRBD1. Trimming took 6 bases from V and 2 from J; bases not matched to a gene: 4. This CDR3 spans 12 amino acids. Germline lookup yields CDR1 SQVTM and CDR2 ANQGSEA.

This chain links TRBV6-5 with TRBJ1-6; 7 bases are shared with TRBD1. The V gene end was trimmed by 3 bases and the J gene end by 6 bases; junction bases not matched to a gene: 5. The CDR3 spans 15 residues. Germline-derived CDR1 and CDR2 are MNHEY and SVGAGI. DNA of the CDR3: TGTGCCAGCAGTTATCAGGGACAGACTAATTCACCCCTCCACTTT. This translates into CASSYQGQTNSPLHF.

The chain has TRBV7-8 and TRBJ2-3, with 8 bases aligning to TRBD2. This CDR3 spans 16 amino acids. Germline assignment: CDR1 SGHVS and CDR2 FQNEAQ. Trimming removed 7 bases from V and 5 bases from J; junction bases left unmatched: 14. The CDR3 region is CASTLVGGAGLDTQYF. The CDR3 DNA sequence: TGTGCCAGCACCCTTGTCGGGGGGGCCGGGTTAGATACGCAGTATTTT.

This rearrangement joins TRBV27 to TRBJ1-5, with D uncertain. Germline V CDR1 and CDR2: MNHEY, SMNVEV (reference sequence). The CDR3 totals 15 residues. V lost 5 bases and J 6 bases, leaving 17 bases between the germline ends. The CDR3 DNA sequence: TGTGCCAGCAGTCCTTCGAGGGCGTTCAGTCAGCCCCAGCATTTT. It encodes CASSPSRAFSQPQHF.

This chain connects TRBV6-1 to TRBJ1-3; the D is unclear. The CDR3 is 15 amino acids. Germline loops: CDR1 MNHNS, CDR2 SASEGT. V was pared by 1 base and J by 4 bases, with 11 bases between. The CDR3 bases are TGTGCCAGCAGTGAAGTCTCCTCGGGGGGAAACACCATATATTTT. Translated, it gives CASSEVSSGGNTIYF.

The chain couples TRBV5-4 to TRBJ2-5; D is undetermined. This CDR3 is built from 11 residues. Germline V CDR1 and CDR2: SGHNT, YYREEE (reference sequence). V was trimmed by 4 bases and J by 2 bases, leaving 3 bases between them. This chain's CDR3 is CASSTQETQYF. The CDR3 DNA reads TGTGCCAGCAGCACTCAAGAGACCCAGTACTTC.

This chain uses TRBV27 with TRBJ2-1, with a tentative D call TRBD1 (5 bases). CDR1 and CDR2 (germline): MNHEY, SMNVEV (reference sequence). Trimming took off 5 bases at V and 4 bases at J, with 12 bases between the two ends. The CDR3 has 14 amino acids. The CDR3, as DNA: TGTGCCAGCAGTCCGTGGACACCTTACAATGAGCAGTTCTTC. Its translation: CASSPWTPYNEQFF.

This rearrangement joins TRBV5-4 to TRBJ2-3; 9 nucleotides match TRBD2. The CDR3 is made up of 17 amino acids. Germline V lookup: CDR1 SGHNT, CDR2 YYREEE (reference sequence). The V gene end was trimmed by 3 bases and the J gene end by 1 base; junction bases not matched to a gene: 9. CDR3 coding DNA: TGTGCCAGCAGCTCCGAGGACAGACTAGCGGGCACAGATACGCAGTATTTT. It is translated as CASSSEDRLAGTDTQYF.

V gene TRBV27 combines with J gene TRBJ1-3; 7 nucleotides align to TRBD1. V shed 5 bases and J 0 bases; nucleotides not matched to a gene: 7. The CDR3 extends over 16 amino acids. Germline loops: CDR1 MNHEY, CDR2 SMNVEV (reference sequence). The CDR3 nucleotides read TGTGCCAGCAGTGCGACAGGGATCCTCTCTGGAAACACCATATATTTT. Protein product: CASSATGILSGNTIYF.

This clone was picked up a small number of times. The chain recombines TRBV6-5 with TRBJ2-7; D gene ambiguous. The CDR3 is made up of 13 amino acids. V lost 2 bases and J lost 7, with 12 bases in between. Germline V gives CDR1 MNHEY, CDR2 SVGAGI. CDR3: CASSYGAPREQYF. CDR3 nucleotide sequence: TGTGCCAGCAGTTACGGTGCTCCCAGGGAGCAGTACTTC.

This clone was observed a handful of times. The chain is built from TRBV7-9 and TRBJ2-1; D remains ambiguous. The CDR3 length is 15 residues. Trimming left V 1 base short and J 0 bases short, with 7 bases between. Germline V lookup: CDR1 SEHNR, CDR2 FQNEAQ (reference sequence). Here the CDR3 reads CASSLGQASYNEQFF. For the CDR3, the DNA is TGTGCCAGCAGCTTAGGCCAGGCCTCCTACAATGAGCAGTTCTTC.

This sequence joins TRBV27 and TRBJ2-2; TRBD1 might be the D (6 bases). The CDR3 consists of 15 residues. The germline V gene encodes CDR1 MNHEY and CDR2 SMNVEV (reference sequence). The V gene lost 3 bases and the J gene lost 6 bases, with 14 bases spanning the gap. The CDR3 DNA is TGTGCCAGCAGTTTCATTACGCAGGGGTCCGGGGAGCTGTTTTTT. Residues: CASSFITQGSGELFF.

The CDR3 coding sequence is TGTGCCAGCAGCTTAACGGGCTACGAGCAGTACTTC. It translates to CASSLTGYEQYF. The chain joins TRBV7-2 to TRBJ2-7; no definite D call. CDR1 SGHTA and CDR2 FQGNSA come from the germline V gene. This CDR3 has 12 residues. Trimming took off 2 bases at V and 3 bases at J, with 5 bases between the two ends.

This chain links TRBV5-1 with TRBJ2-5, with 7 bases fitting TRBD1. The V gene's germline CDR1 is SGHRS and CDR2 YFSETQ. This CDR3 region has 16 residues. V was clipped by 2 bases and J by 1 base; unmatched bases: 8. In nucleotides, the CDR3 is TGCGCCAGCAGCTTCGACAGGGCCCTTTTCCAAGAGACCCAGTACTTC. Its translation: CASSFDRALFQETQYF.

The chain recombines TRBV4-2 with TRBJ2-1; 7 bases are shared with TRBD2. Germline V gene data show CDR1 as LGHNA and CDR2 as YNFKEQ. V dropped 0 bases and J dropped 2; count of bases not matched to a gene: 7. This CDR3 has 17 amino acids. The CDR3 DNA follows: TGTGCCAGCAGCCAAGATTTGTGGGGGGGGGCCTACAATGAGCAGTTCTTC. Translated, it gives CASSQDLWGGAYNEQFF.

This clone has just a few counts. The chain combines TRBV10-3 with TRBJ2-3; 9 bases are shared with TRBD2. Trimming took 10 bases from V and 0 from J; bases not matched to a gene: 14. Germline values: CDR1 ENHRY, CDR2 SYGVKD. This CDR3 has 17 amino acids. The CDR3 loop reads CATNPVPSGASTDTQYF. The CDR3 nucleotides read TGTGCCACCAACCCGGTTCCTAGCGGGGCTAGCACAGATACGCAGTATTTT.

The chain couples TRBV29-1 to TRBJ2-5, with 12 bases identical to TRBD2. This CDR3 spans 14 amino acids. V gave up 3 bases and J gave up 5 bases; unmatched junction bases: 4. The germline V gene encodes CDR1 SQVTM and CDR2 ANQGSEA. The CDR3, as DNA: TGCAGCGTTGATAGACTAGCGGGAGTTGAGACCCAGTACTTC. Translated: CSVDRLAGVETQYF.

This chain links TRBV11-2 with TRBJ2-7, with TRBD1 matching over 9 bases. Germline CDR1 reads SGHAT; CDR2 reads FQNNGV. This CDR3 comprises 15 residues. V gave up 6 bases and J gave up 7 bases; unmatched junction bases: 13. As DNA, the CDR3 is TGTGCCAGCAGGCGGCCGGGACAGGGCTCTAGGGAGCAGTACTTC. Its translation is CASRRPGQGSREQYF.

Only a few counts were recorded for this clone. The rearrangement uses TRBV29-1 and TRBJ1-5; 10 positions match TRBD1. This CDR3 comprises 13 residues. Germline V gives CDR1 SQVTM, CDR2 ANQGSEA. The ends lost 5 bases at V and 7 bases at J; junction bases unmatched: 5. The CDR3, as DNA: TGCAGCGTTTGGACAGGGGGGGGGCAGCCCCAGCATTTT. This encodes CSVWTGGGQPQHF.

The chain employs TRBV2 and TRBJ2-7; D might be TRBD2 (5 bases). Per the germline V gene, CDR1 is SNHLY and CDR2 is FYNNEI. With 3 bases removed from V and 2 bases from J, the gap between germline ends came to 11 bases. The CDR3 consists of 14 residues. The CDR3 loop is CASSEDRGTYEQYF. The CDR3 DNA is TGTGCCAGCAGTGAGGACCGGGGTACCTACGAGCAGTACTTC. Looking up the rest from reference TRBV2 and TRBJ2-7 gives the full variable domain: EPEVTQTPSHQVTQMGQEVILRCVPISNHLYFYWYRQILGQKVEFLVSFYNNEISEKSEIFDDQFSVERPDGSNFTLKIRSTKLEDSAMYFCASSEDRGTYEQYFGPGTRLTVT.

V and J are TRBV2 and TRBJ2-7; TRBD1 might be the D (5 bases). Looked up from germline, CDR1 is SNHLY and CDR2 is FYNNEI. The CDR3 extends over 12 amino acids. The V end lost 2 bases, the J end lost 4 bases, and 6 bases lay between the germline ends. In DNA, the CDR3 is TGTGCCAGCAGTGAACAGGGATACGAGCAGTACTTC. Protein product: CASSEQGYEQYF.